The 22 T cell receptor beta chains presented below share a single source sample, sequenced in a study of T cells in localized non-small cell lung cancer (dated by TCRdb to 2018 to 2020). Receptor amplification or capture employed the immunoSEQ multiplex PCR assay. TCRdb's version of the immuneACCESS table is confined to in-frame rearrangements and falls short of the full clone set. An unresolved V gene accounts for under half of the shortfall where checked; the remainder is of unknown origin. Across this sample there are 65,000 or so clones, with roughly 79% seen only once. The ten largest clonotypes hold around 4.7% of the sample. This specimen consisted of PBMCs, obtained before any cancer treatment. All receptors come from a man between 40 and 69 years old with stage II lung adenocarcinoma.

With respect to this clone: At one boundary the junction diverges from the germline segment, which might be a read error. This sequence joins TRBV7-7 and TRBJ2-3, with D possibly being TRBD2 (6 bases). The germline CDR1 and CDR2 sequences are SSHAT and FNYEAQ (reference sequence). The CDR3 runs to 16 residues. CDR3 nucleotides: TGTGCTAGCAGCTTAGGGTCTCGAGGGACTGCAGATACGCAGTATTTT. This encodes CASSLGSRGTADTQYF. The complete variable domain, with remaining parts taken from reference TRBV7-7 and TRBJ2-3, reads GAGVSQSPRYKVTKRGQDVTLRCDPISSHATLYWYQQALGQGPEFLTYFNYEAQPDKSGLPSDRFSAERPEGSISTLTIQRTEQRDSAMYRCASSLGSRGTADTQYFGPGTRLTVL.

This sequence joins TRBV18 and TRBJ1-5; D perhaps matches TRBD1 (6 bases). Trimming removed 4 bases at V and 2 bases at J, with 12 bases between. Germline-derived CDR1 and CDR2 are KGHSH and LQKENI. The CDR3 contains 15 residues. The CDR3 DNA reads TGTGCCAGCTCACAACTACAGGGCCGCAATCAGCCCCAGCATTTT. Amino acid sequence: CASSQLQGRNQPQHF. Variable domain in full (rest from reference TRBV18 and TRBJ1-5): NAGVMQNPRHLVRRRGQEARLRCSPMKGHSHVYWYRQLPEEGLKFMVYLQKENIIDESGMPKERFSAEFPKEGPSILRIQQVVRGDSAAYFCASSQLQGRNQPQHFGDGTRLSIL.

The V gene is TRBV19, the J gene TRBJ2-1; 7 nucleotides align to TRBD2. The CDR3 contains 13 residues. Trimming at V came to 2 bases and at J to 7 bases, leaving 2 bases not matched to a gene. Germline V gene data show CDR1 as LNHDA and CDR2 as SQIVND (reference sequence). The CDR3 DNA reads as TGTGCCAGTAGTATAAAGCGGGAAAATGAGCAGTTCTTC. It is translated as CASSIKRENEQFF.

J is TRBJ2-5 and V is TRBV10-2, with D maybe TRBD2 (6 bases). Germline-derived CDR1 and CDR2 are WSHSY and SAAADI. There are 13 residues in the CDR3. V lost 3 bases and J lost 5, with 10 bases in between. The DNA for the CDR3 is TGCGCCAGCAGTGATACGGGAGTGGAGACCCAGTACTTC. Protein sequence: CASSDTGVETQYF.

J is TRBJ2-1 and V is TRBV6-1; D not resolved. Trimming took off 5 bases at V and 5 bases at J, with 10 bases between the two ends. The germline V gene has CDR1 MNHNS and CDR2 SASEGT. The CDR3 consists of 13 residues. In DNA, the CDR3 is TGTGCCAGCAGTTTCAATCGAGACAATGAGCAGTTCTTC. Translation: CASSFNRDNEQFF.

This clone showed up just once. The rearrangement uses TRBV11-3 and TRBJ2-3; D not certain. Trimming pared 7 bases from V and 4 bases from J, leaving 15 bases between. The CDR3 length is 14 residues. Germline V gene sequence: CDR1 SGHNT, CDR2 YENEEA. The CDR3 nucleotides read TGTGCCAGCAAGAGGTACGCTTTAGCAGATACGCAGTATTTT. Translating it yields CASKRYALADTQYF.

This chain links TRBV25-1 with TRBJ2-7; D is possibly TRBD2 (5 bases). In germline, CDR1 is MGHDK, CDR2 SYGVNS. V was clipped by 4 bases and J by 3 bases, with 10 bases between them. This CDR3 region has 13 residues. The CDR3 loop reads CASSVPGIYEQYF. The DNA of the CDR3 is TGTGCCAGCAGTGTACCGGGGATCTACGAGCAGTACTTC.

V is TRBV15 and J is TRBJ2-7; weak D call: TRBD1 (7 bases). V was clipped by 0 bases and J by 2 bases, with 11 bases between them. Germline assignment: CDR1 LNHNV and CDR2 YYDKDF (reference sequence). The CDR3 contains 15 residues. CDR3 sequence reads: CATSRDFRGAYEQYF. For the CDR3, the DNA is TGTGCCACCAGCAGAGATTTCAGGGGGGCCTACGAGCAGTACTTC.

This chain uses TRBV9 with TRBJ2-5; D unclear. The V end was cut by 0 bases, the J end by 2 bases, with 5 bases between. This CDR3 region has 13 residues. Germline CDR1 is SGDLS and CDR2 is YYNGEE. CDR3 region: CASSVAPQETQYF. For the CDR3, the DNA is TGTGCCAGCAGCGTAGCTCCTCAAGAGACCCAGTACTTC.

V is TRBV7-9 and J is TRBJ1-5; D unresolved. This CDR3 is 15 amino acids long. Between the trimmed V and J ends, which lost 3 bases and 2 bases, there was a span of 11 bases. The V gene's germline CDR1 is SEHNR and CDR2 FQNEAQ (reference sequence). The CDR3 nucleotides are TGTGCCAGCAGCTTGGACGGGGTGGGCAATCAGCCCCAGCATTTT. It specifies CASSLDGVGNQPQHF.

The chain is built from TRBV20-1 and TRBJ1-2, with D uncertain. Germline CDR1 and CDR2: DFQATT and SNEGSKA (reference sequence). V lost 3 bases and J 5 bases, leaving 7 bases between the germline ends. This CDR3 comprises 11 residues. CDR3 protein: CSASRGYGYTF. The CDR3 DNA reads as TGCAGTGCTAGTAGAGGGTATGGCTACACCTTC.

The chain joins TRBV5-1 to TRBJ2-3, with 11 bases that match TRBD2. In germline, CDR1 is SGHRS, CDR2 YFSETQ. Trimming at V came to 0 bases and at J to 4 bases, leaving 7 bases not matched to a gene. The CDR3 contains 17 residues. The CDR3 reads CASSLAMTSGIPDTQYF. As DNA, the CDR3 is TGCGCCAGCAGCTTGGCCATGACTAGCGGGATCCCAGATACGCAGTATTTT.

V usage is TRBV5-1 and J usage is TRBJ2-3; 8 bases agree with TRBD2. CDR1 and CDR2 (germline): SGHRS, YFSETQ. The CDR3 totals 18 residues. V lost 4 bases and J lost 1; bases outside the gene matches: 14. The CDR3 spells CASSNPPGLGEGTDTQYF. The CDR3 region has the DNA TGCGCCAGCAGCAACCCCCCGGGACTAGGGGAGGGCACAGATACGCAGTATTTT. The whole variable domain, filled in from reference TRBV5-1 and TRBJ2-3, reads KAGVTQTPRYLIKTRGQQVTLSCSPISGHRSVSWYQQTPGQGLQFLFEYFSETQRNKGNFPGRFSGRQFSNSRSEMNVSTLELGDSALYLCASSNPPGLGEGTDTQYFGPGTRLTVL.

The J gene is TRBJ2-2, the V gene TRBV30; D may match TRBD1 or TRBD2 (5 bases each). Germline CDR1 and CDR2: GTSNPN and SVGIG (reference sequence). The CDR3 runs 15 residues. V lost 3 bases and J lost 2, with 13 bases in between. The CDR3: CAWSPRGTNTGELFF. CDR3 nucleotides: TGTGCCTGGAGCCCCCGGGGCACTAACACCGGGGAGCTGTTTTTT. Looking up the rest from reference TRBV30 and TRBJ2-2 gives the full variable domain: SQTIHQWPATLVQPVGSPLSLECTVEGTSNPNLYWYRQAAGRGLQLLFYSVGIGQISSEVPQNLSASRPQDRQFILSSKKLLLSDSGFYLCAWSPRGTNTGELFFGEGSRLTVL.

The chain joins TRBV6-5 to TRBJ2-1; D unclear. CDR1 MNHEY and CDR2 SVGAGI come from the germline V gene. This CDR3 spans 11 amino acids. V was trimmed by 6 bases and J by 4 bases, leaving 4 bases between them. The CDR3: CASRVYNEQFF. The DNA of the CDR3 is TGTGCCAGCAGGGTATACAATGAGCAGTTCTTC.

In DNA form, the CDR3 reads TGTGCCAGCAGCCAGAAGACTAGCGACCTAAGAGAAGTCCAGTACTTC. This sequence encodes CASSQKTSDLREVQYF. The chain is built from TRBV5-6 and TRBJ2-5; 8 bases line up with TRBD2. Germline V lookup: CDR1 SGHDT, CDR2 YYEEEE. J gave up 10 bases and V 4 bases, and 18 bases lay outside the gene matches. This CDR3 spans 16 amino acids. Full variable domain (missing parts from reference TRBV5-6 and TRBJ2-5): DAGVTQSPTHLIKTRGQQVTLRCSPKSGHDTVSWYQQALGQGPQFIFQYYEEEERQRGNFPDRFSGHQFPNYSSELNVNALLLGDSALYLCASSQKTSDLREVQYFGPGTRLLVL.

The chain is built from TRBV19 and TRBJ1-2; possible D gene TRBD1, 5 bases. This CDR3 is built from 12 residues. The germline V and J ends were trimmed by 5 bases and 11 bases, with 15 bases remaining between them. Germline loops: CDR1 LNHDA, CDR2 SQIVND (reference sequence). The chain's CDR3 is CASSFLGGTYTF. The CDR3 coding sequence is TGTGCCAGTAGTTTTCTCGGGGGAACTTACACCTTC.

The genes are TRBV29-1 and TRBJ2-1; 7 nucleotides agree with TRBD1. Germline CDR1 SQVTM, CDR2 ANQGSEA. Losses at the gene ends were 7 bases for V and 0 bases for J; bases not matched to a gene: 9. CDR3 length: 15 residues. The CDR3 DNA reads as TGCAGCGCCGAAGGAAGGGACAGCTCCTACAATGAGCAGTTCTTC. The encoded protein is CSAEGRDSSYNEQFF.

This sequence joins TRBV6-6 and TRBJ2-3, with 10 nucleotides matching TRBD1. Germline V gene lookup returns CDR1 MNHNY and CDR2 SVGAGI (reference sequence). This CDR3 has 14 residues. J lost 6 bases, V lost 6 bases, and 6 bases had no gene match. The CDR3, as DNA: TGTGCCAGCAGGACGACAGGGGGCTTGGATACGCAGTATTTT. Its protein is CASRTTGGLDTQYF.

This clone occurred once. The rearrangement joins TRBV29-1 to TRBJ1-5, with TRBD1 as a possible D gene (6 bases). CDR1 SQVTM and CDR2 ANQGSEA come from the germline V gene. V was shortened by 7 bases and J by 2 bases, with 12 bases between the two germline ends. This CDR3 has 13 residues. CDR3 sequence (DNA): TGCAGCGCTACTCCAGGGGGCAATCAGCCCCAGCATTTT. This translates into CSATPGGNQPQHF.

This chain links TRBV5-1 with TRBJ2-5, with 10 positions matching TRBD1. V was pared by 4 bases and J by 4 bases, with 10 bases of the junction left unmatched. This CDR3 is built from 16 residues. Germline V CDR1 and CDR2: SGHRS, YFSETQ. CDR3 sequence reads: CASSKRGQGKGETQYF. The CDR3 bases are TGCGCCAGCAGCAAGAGGGGACAGGGGAAAGGAGAGACCCAGTACTTC.

This clone has just one count. The chain joins TRBV19 to TRBJ2-1; tentative D call: TRBD1 (6 bases). Trimming left V 7 bases short and J 6 bases short, with 13 bases between. This CDR3 is 13 amino acids long. The germline V gene encodes CDR1 LNHDA and CDR2 SQIVND (reference sequence). The CDR3 DNA follows: TGTGCCAGTACGACAGGACCTCGCAATGAGCAGTTCTTC. Translating it yields CASTTGPRNEQFF.